This section outlines one TCR beta chain sequence together with its context. This specimen comes from a study of blood T cell repertoires in COVID-19. Study as a whole: Material from acute and convalescent COVID-19 was sourced from the United States, Italy and Spain.

Seattle participants joined during active infection and were tracked over time. Looked up from germline, CDR1 is MNHEY and CDR2 is SMNVEV (reference sequence). The V gene lost 4 bases and the J gene lost 13 bases, with 16 bases spanning the gap. The CDR3 has 13 residues. Methods used by the authors: Reference gene primer amplification gave nucleated cell count estimates. Profiled with immunoSEQ multiplex PCR; TCRdb holds only in-frame clones, not every one. That table supplies the V and J calls and clone size; D and trimming were determined from the DNA. The sample holds some 270,000 clones, about 86% seen once.

This TCR was recovered from a person aged 65 to 85 with COVID-19, enrolled during active disease. The source material was peripheral blood. This chain connects TRBV27 to TRBJ1-4; maybe TRBD1 (6 bases). The CDR3 DNA is TGTGCCAGCAGTTACGGTCCCGAAGGGGGACTGTTTTTT. This sequence encodes CASSYGPEGGLFF.